The 13 T cell receptor beta chains listed next were all sequenced from one sample in a study of neurological immune-mediated disorders. TCRdb itself ran the 5' RACE reads through MiXCR, one entry per CDR3 protein. The repertoire holds over 45,000 distinct CDR3 sequences, with over 3% as singletons. Material: PBMCs. These receptors were taken from a man aged 35-49 years with multiple sclerosis.

This clonotype was seen at least ten times. The genes are TRBV7-2 and TRBJ2-7; 9 nucleotides match TRBD1. V was pared by 6 bases and J by 4 bases, with 7 bases of the junction left unmatched. CDR1 SGHTA and CDR2 FQGNSA come from the germline V gene. The CDR3 extends over 14 amino acids. This CDR3 is CASRPGQGWYEQYF. CDR3 sequence (DNA): TGTGCCAGCAGACCCGGACAGGGGTGGTACGAGCAGTACTTC. Supplemented by reference TRBV7-2 and TRBJ2-7, the full variable domain reads GAGVSQSPSNKVTEKGKDVELRCDPISGHTALYWYRQSLGQGLEFLIYFQGNSAPDKSGLPSDRFSAERTGGSVSTLTIQRTQQEDSAVYLCASRPGQGWYEQYFGPGTRLTVT.

This clonotype came up many times. V usage is TRBV5-1 and J usage is TRBJ2-1; no definite D call. Germline V gene sequence: CDR1 SGHRS, CDR2 YFSETQ. The CDR3 loop spans 14 amino acids. V lost 0 bases to trimming and J lost 6 bases, with 10 bases between them. The DNA for the CDR3 is TGCGCCAGCAGCTTGGCCCGGGCTCCCAATGAGCAGTTCTTC. It specifies CASSLARAPNEQFF. Complete variable domain (other parts from reference TRBV5-1 and TRBJ2-1): KAGVTQTPRYLIKTRGQQVTLSCSPISGHRSVSWYQQTPGQGLQFLFEYFSETQRNKGNFPGRFSGRQFSNSRSEMNVSTLELGDSALYLCASSLARAPNEQFFGPGTRLTVL.

This clonotype occurred many times. This rearrangement joins TRBV5-1 to TRBJ2-2; D ambiguous. Germline V gives CDR1 SGHRS, CDR2 YFSETQ. The CDR3 totals 14 residues. V was cut by 5 bases and J by 0 bases, with 8 bases left in between. This CDR3 is CASRAQSNTGELFF. The CDR3 nucleotides read TGCGCCAGCAGGGCTCAGTCGAACACCGGGGAGCTGTTTTTT.

This clonotype was observed at least ten times. The chain is built from TRBV12-3 or TRBV12-4 and TRBJ1-2; 7 nucleotides align to TRBD1. The CDR3 extends over 13 amino acids. V was clipped by 5 bases and J by 5 bases; unmatched bases: 5. The CDR3 sequence: CASSTGVKYGYTF. The CDR3 DNA follows: TGTGCCAGCAGTACAGGGGTAAAGTATGGCTACACCTTC.

The rearrangement links TRBV4-1 to TRBJ2-3; 9 bases agree with TRBD2. Germline trimming cut 0 bases from V and 4 bases from J; bases unmatched to any gene: 5. The CDR3 runs 16 residues. Germline V gene lookup returns CDR1 MGHRA and CDR2 YSYEKL. Here the CDR3 DNA reads TGCGCCAGCAGCCAAGAATGGCGGGGGGGAGCAGATACGCAGTATTTT. Translated: CASSQEWRGGADTQYF.

This clonotype occurred many times. This sequence joins TRBV29-1 and TRBJ2-5; possibly TRBD2 for D (7 bases). Trimming took 6 bases from V and 5 from J, leaving 16 bases between them. The CDR3 sequence is 13 residues long. Germline V lookup: CDR1 SQVTM, CDR2 ANQGSEA. In DNA form, the CDR3 reads TGCAGCGTCGGCGGCGGGGGCCGGGAGACCCAGTACTTC. This encodes CSVGGGGRETQYF.

This clonotype is classed as medium-sized (0.01 to 0.1%). The rearrangement uses TRBV4-1 and TRBJ1-2; TRBD1 matches 9 bases. Per the germline V gene, CDR1 is MGHRA and CDR2 is YSYEKL. Losses at the gene ends were 0 bases for V and 5 bases for J; bases not matched to a gene: 7. The CDR3 is 16 amino acids. The CDR3 spells CASSQEGGQGLYGYTF. As DNA, the CDR3 is TGCGCCAGCAGCCAAGAAGGGGGACAGGGCCTATATGGCTACACCTTC.

This clonotype was detected ten times or more. V and J are TRBV20-1 and TRBJ1-1, with D possibly TRBD1 on 6 matching bases. V lost 6 bases to trimming and J lost 3 bases, with 14 bases between them. CDR1 is DFQATT and CDR2 is SNEGSKA in the germline V gene (reference sequence). This CDR3 spans 13 amino acids. The CDR3 sequence is CSADKTGYTEAFF. The CDR3 bases are TGCAGTGCCGACAAAACAGGGTACACTGAAGCTTTCTTT.

This clonotype has at least ten counts. The chain is built from TRBV12-3 or TRBV12-4 and TRBJ1-2; D is possibly TRBD1 (5 bases). This CDR3 has 12 amino acids. Between the trimmed V and J ends, which lost 5 bases and 3 bases, there was a span of 7 bases. CDR3 nucleotide sequence: TGTGCCAGCAGTGCGGGGGACTATGGCTACACCTTC. This translates into CASSAGDYGYTF.

This clonotype was found a few times. V gene TRBV7-3 combines with J gene TRBJ2-3, with 9 nucleotides matching TRBD2. V was pared by 1 base and J by 6 bases, with 5 bases of the junction left unmatched. Germline V lookup: CDR1 SGHTA, CDR2 FQGTGA. This CDR3 has 15 amino acids. DNA for the CDR3: TGTGCCAGCAGCTTAATCGGCGGGGGGGCGGATACGCAGTATTTT. Its translation: CASSLIGGGADTQYF.

This clonotype was counted at least ten times. This sequence joins TRBV7-3 and TRBJ1-2; the match to TRBD1 covers 7 bases. CDR1 SGHTA and CDR2 FQGTGA come from the germline V gene. V trimming: 1 base; J trimming: 8 bases; junction bases outside the gene matches: 7. The CDR3 totals 14 residues. The CDR3 DNA sequence: TGTGCCAGCAGCTTAAGGGGGGACAGAAACGGCTACACCTTC. It is translated as CASSLRGDRNGYTF.

This clonotype was seen repeatedly, ten times or more. V usage is TRBV6-5 and J usage is TRBJ1-5; 8 bases are a match to TRBD1. Germline V gives CDR1 MNHEY, CDR2 SVGAGI. The V gene end was trimmed by 6 bases and the J gene end by 7 bases; junction bases not matched to a gene: 8. The CDR3 sequence is 14 residues long. This CDR3 reads CASSRTGFGQPQHF. CDR3 in DNA: TGTGCCAGCAGCCGGACAGGGTTCGGACAGCCCCAGCATTTT.

This clonotype was recorded a few times. The junction does not match germline at one end; this may be a read error. The chain recombines TRBV11-3 with TRBJ1-5, with no clear D. The germline V gene has CDR1 SGHNT and CDR2 YENEEA. CDR3 length equals 12 residues. Here the CDR3 reads CASSFGDQPQNF. CDR3 nucleotide sequence: TGTGCCAGCAGCTTCGGAGATCAGCCCCAGAATTTT. Filled out from reference TRBV11-3 and TRBJ1-5, the complete variable domain reads EAGVVQSPRYKIIEKKQPVAFWCNPISGHNTLYWYLQNLGQGPELLIRYENEEAVDDSQLPKDRFSAERLKGVDSTLKIQPAELGDSAVYLCASSFGDQPQNFGDGTRLSIL.